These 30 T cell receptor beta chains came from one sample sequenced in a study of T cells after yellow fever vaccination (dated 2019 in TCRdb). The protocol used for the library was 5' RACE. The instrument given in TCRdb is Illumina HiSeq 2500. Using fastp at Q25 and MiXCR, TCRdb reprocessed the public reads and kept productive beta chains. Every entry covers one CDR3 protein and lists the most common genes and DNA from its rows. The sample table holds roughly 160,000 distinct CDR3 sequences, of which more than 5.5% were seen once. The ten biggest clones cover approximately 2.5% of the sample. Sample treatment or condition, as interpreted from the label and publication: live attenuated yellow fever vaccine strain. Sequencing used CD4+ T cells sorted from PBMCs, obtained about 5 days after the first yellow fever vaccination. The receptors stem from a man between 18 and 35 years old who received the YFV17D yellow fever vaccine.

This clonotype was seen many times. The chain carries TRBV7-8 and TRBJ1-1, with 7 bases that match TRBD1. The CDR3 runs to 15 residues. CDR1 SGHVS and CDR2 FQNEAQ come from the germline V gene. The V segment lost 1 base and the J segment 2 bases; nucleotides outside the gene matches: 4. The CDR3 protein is CASSLGQGYNTEAFF. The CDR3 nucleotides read TGTGCCAGCAGCTTAGGACAGGGTTATAACACTGAAGCTTTCTTT.

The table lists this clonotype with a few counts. The CDR3 DNA follows: TGTGCCAGCAGCTCGGACAGGGAAAACACCATATATTTT. This encodes CASSSDRENTIYF. The V call is TRBV7-3, the J call TRBJ1-3, with 8 bases that match TRBD1. CDR1 is SGHTA, CDR2 FQGTGA, per germline. The V and J ends lost 4 bases and 6 bases, in that order; junction bases with no gene match: 2. The CDR3 extends over 13 amino acids.

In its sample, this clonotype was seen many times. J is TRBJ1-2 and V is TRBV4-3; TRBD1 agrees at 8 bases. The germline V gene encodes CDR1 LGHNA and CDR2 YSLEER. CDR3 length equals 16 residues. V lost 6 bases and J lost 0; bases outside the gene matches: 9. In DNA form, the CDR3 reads TGCGCCAGCAGGGGGGACAGGACCCACTCTAACTATGGCTACACCTTC. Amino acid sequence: CASRGDRTHSNYGYTF.

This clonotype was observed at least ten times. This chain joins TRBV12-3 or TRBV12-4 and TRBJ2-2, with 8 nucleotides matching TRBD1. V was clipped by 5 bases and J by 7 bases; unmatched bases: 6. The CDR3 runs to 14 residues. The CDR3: CASSRRGLGGELFF. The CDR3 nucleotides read TGTGCCAGCAGTCGCAGGGGGCTTGGCGGGGAGCTGTTTTTT.

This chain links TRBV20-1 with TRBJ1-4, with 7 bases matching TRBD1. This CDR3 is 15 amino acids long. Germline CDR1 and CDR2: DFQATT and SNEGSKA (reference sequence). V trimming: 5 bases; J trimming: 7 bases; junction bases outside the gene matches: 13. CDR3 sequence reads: CSASNPGGLSEKLFF. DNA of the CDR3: TGCAGTGCTTCTAATCCAGGGGGATTGAGTGAAAAACTGTTTTTT.

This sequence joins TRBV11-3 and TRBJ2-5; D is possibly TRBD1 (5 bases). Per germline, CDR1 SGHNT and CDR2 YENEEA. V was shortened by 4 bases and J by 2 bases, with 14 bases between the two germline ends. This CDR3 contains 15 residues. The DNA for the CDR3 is TGTGCCAGCAGCTATCAGCAGGGATTACAAGAGACCCAGTACTTC. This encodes CASSYQQGLQETQYF.

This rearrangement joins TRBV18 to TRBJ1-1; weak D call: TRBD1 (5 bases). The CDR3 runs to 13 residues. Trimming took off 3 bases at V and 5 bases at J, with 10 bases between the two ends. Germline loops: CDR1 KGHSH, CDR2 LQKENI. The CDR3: CASSPEPGTEAFF. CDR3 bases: TGTGCCAGCTCACCGGAACCAGGGACTGAAGCTTTCTTT.

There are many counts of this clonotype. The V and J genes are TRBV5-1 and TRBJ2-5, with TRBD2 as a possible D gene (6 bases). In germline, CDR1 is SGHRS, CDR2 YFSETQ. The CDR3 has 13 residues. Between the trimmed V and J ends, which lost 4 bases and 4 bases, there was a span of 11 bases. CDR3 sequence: CASSGGLGETQYF. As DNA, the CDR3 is TGCGCCAGCAGCGGGGGACTTGGAGAGACCCAGTACTTC.

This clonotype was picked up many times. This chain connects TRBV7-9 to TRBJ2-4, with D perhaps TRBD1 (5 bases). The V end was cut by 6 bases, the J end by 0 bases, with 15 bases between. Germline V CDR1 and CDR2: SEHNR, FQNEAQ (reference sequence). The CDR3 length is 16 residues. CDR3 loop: CASRPQGIRAKNIQYF. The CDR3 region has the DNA TGTGCCAGCAGACCTCAGGGTATTCGAGCCAAAAACATTCAGTACTTC.

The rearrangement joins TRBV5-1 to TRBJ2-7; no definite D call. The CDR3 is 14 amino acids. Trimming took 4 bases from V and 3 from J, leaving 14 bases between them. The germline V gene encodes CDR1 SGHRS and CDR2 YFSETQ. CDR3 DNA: TGCGCCAGCAGCCCGCAAGGAAATTTCTACGAGCAGTACTTC. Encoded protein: CASSPQGNFYEQYF.

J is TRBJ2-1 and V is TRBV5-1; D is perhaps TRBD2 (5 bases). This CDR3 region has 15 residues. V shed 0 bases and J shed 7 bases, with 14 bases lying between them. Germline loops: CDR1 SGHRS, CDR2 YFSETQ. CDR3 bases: TGCGCCAGCAGCTTGGGGCTTAGCGTCGGGAATGAGCAGTTCTTC. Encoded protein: CASSLGLSVGNEQFF.

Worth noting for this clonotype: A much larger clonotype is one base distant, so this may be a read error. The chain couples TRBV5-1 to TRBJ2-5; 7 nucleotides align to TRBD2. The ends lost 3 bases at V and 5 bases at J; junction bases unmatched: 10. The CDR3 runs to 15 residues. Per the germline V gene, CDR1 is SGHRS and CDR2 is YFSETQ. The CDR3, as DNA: TGCGCCAGCAGCTGGAACCCGGGACTACACGAGACCCAGTACTTC. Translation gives CASSWNPGLHETQYF.

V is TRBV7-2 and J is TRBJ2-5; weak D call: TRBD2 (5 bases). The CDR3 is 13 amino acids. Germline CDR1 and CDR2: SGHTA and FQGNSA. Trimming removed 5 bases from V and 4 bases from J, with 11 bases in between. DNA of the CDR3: TGTGCCAGCAGCCTCCGGGAAAGAGAGACCCAGTACTTC. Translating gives CASSLRERETQYF.

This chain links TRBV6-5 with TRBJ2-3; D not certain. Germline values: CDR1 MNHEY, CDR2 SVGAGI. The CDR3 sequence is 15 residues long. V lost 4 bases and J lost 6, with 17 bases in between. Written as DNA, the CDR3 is TGTGCCAGCAGTTCCTCATCCGCTGGGCGTGATACGCAGTATTTT. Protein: CASSSSSAGRDTQYF.

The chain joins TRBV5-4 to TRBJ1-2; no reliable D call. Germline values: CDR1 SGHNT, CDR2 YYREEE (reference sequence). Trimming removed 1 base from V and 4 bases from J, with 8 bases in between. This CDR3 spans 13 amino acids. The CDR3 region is CASSLLDTYGYTF. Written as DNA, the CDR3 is TGTGCCAGCAGCTTGTTAGACACCTATGGCTACACCTTC.

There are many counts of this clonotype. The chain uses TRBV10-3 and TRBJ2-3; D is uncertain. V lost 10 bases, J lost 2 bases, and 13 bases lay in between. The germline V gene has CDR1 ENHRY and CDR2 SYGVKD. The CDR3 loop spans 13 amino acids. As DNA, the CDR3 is TGTGCCACCTCTTTAAGTGACACAGATACGCAGTATTTT. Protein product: CATSLSDTDTQYF.

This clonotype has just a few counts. In DNA form, the CDR3 reads TGTGCCAGCAGCCCCAAGGGACAGACCTACAATGAGCAGTTCTTC. Protein: CASSPKGQTYNEQFF. This chain uses TRBV5-4 with TRBJ2-1; 7 bases agree with TRBD1. V dropped 4 bases and J dropped 2; count of bases not matched to a gene: 6. Germline V gene sequence: CDR1 SGHNT, CDR2 YYREEE (reference sequence). CDR3 length equals 15 residues.

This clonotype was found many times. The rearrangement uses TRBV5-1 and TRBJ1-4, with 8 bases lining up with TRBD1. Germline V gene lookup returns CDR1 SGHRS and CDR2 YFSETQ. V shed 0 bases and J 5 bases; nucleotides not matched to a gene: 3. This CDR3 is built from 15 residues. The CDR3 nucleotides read TGCGCCAGCAGCTTGGGGACAGGGAACAATGAAAAACTGTTTTTT. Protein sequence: CASSLGTGNNEKLFF.

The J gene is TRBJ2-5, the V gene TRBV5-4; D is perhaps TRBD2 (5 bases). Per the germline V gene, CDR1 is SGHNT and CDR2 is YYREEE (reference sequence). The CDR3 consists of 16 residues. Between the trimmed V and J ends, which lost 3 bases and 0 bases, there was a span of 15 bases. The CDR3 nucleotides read TGTGCCAGCAGCTCCCGGGCTAGCCCGAACCAAGAGACCCAGTACTTC. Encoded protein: CASSSRASPNQETQYF.

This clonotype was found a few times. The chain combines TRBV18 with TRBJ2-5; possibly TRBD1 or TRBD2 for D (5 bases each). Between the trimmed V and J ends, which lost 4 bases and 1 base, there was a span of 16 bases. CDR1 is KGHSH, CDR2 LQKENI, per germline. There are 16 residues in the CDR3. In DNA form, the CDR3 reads TGTGCCAGCTCACTGAACGCCGGGGCGGCCCAAGAGACCCAGTACTTC. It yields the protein CASSLNAGAAQETQYF.

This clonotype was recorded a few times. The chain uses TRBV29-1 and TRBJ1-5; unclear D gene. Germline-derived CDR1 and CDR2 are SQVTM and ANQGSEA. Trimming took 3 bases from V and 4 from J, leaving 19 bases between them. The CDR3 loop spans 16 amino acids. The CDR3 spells CSVESLYRRKNQPQHF. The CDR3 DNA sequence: TGCAGCGTTGAGAGTTTGTACAGACGGAAAAATCAGCCCCAGCATTTT.

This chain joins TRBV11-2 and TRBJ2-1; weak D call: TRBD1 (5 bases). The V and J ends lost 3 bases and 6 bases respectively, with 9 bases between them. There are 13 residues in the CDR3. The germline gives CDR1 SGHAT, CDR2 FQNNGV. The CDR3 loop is CASSFQGVNEQFF. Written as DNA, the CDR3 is TGTGCCAGCAGCTTCCAGGGTGTCAATGAGCAGTTCTTC.

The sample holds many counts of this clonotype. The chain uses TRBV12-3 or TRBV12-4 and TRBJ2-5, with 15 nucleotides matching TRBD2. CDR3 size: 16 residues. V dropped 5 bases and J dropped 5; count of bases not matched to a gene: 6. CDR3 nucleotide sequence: TGTGCCAGCAGTGGACTAGCGGGGGGGACGTTGGAGACCCAGTACTTC. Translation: CASSGLAGGTLETQYF.

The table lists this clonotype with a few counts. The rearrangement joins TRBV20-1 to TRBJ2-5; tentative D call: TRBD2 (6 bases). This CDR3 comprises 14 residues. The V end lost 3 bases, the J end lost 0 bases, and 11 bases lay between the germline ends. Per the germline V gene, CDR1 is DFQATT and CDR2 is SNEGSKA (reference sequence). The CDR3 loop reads CSASPSGDQETQYF. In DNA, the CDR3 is TGCAGTGCTAGCCCCTCGGGGGACCAAGAGACCCAGTACTTC.

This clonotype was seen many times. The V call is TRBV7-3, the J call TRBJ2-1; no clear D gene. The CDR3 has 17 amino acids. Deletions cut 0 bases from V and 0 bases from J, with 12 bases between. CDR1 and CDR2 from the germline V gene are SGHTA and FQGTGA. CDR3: CASSLTFQMSSYNEQFF. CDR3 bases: TGTGCCAGCAGCTTAACGTTCCAGATGAGCTCCTACAATGAGCAGTTCTTC.

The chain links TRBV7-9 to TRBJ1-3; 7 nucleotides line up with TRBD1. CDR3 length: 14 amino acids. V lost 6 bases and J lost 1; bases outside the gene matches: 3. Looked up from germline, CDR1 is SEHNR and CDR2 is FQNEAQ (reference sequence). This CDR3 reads CASRATGSGNTIYF. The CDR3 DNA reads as TGTGCCAGCAGGGCGACAGGGTCTGGAAACACCATATATTTT. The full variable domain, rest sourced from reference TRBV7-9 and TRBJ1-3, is DTGVSQNPRHKITKRGQNVTFRCDPISEHNRLYWYRQTLGQGPEFLTYFQNEAQLEKSRLLSDRFSAERPKGSFSTLEIQRTEQGDSAMYLCASRATGSGNTIYFGEGSWLTVV.

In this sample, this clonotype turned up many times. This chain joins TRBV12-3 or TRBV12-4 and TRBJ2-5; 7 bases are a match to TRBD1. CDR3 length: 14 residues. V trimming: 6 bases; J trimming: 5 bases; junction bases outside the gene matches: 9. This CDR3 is CASSPLRGRETQYF. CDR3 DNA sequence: TGTGCCAGCAGCCCCTTGAGGGGGCGGGAGACCCAGTACTTC.

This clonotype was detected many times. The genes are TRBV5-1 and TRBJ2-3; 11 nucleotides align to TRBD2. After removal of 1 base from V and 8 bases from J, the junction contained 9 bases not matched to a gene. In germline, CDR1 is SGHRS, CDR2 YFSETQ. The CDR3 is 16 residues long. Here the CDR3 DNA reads TGCGCCAGCAGCTTGAGTGCTAGCGGGAGGTTAGGTACGCAGTATTTT. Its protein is CASSLSASGRLGTQYF.

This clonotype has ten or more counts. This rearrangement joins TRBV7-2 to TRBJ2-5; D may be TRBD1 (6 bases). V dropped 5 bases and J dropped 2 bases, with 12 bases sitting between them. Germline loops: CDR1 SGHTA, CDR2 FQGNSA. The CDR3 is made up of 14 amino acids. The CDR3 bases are TGTGCCAGCAGCACCCGGGACAAGCAAGAGACCCAGTACTTC. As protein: CASSTRDKQETQYF.

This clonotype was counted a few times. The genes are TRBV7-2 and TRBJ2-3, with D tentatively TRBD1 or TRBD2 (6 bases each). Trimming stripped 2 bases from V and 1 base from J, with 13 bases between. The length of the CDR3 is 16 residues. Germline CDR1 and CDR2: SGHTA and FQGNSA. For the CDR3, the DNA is TGTGCCAGCAGCTTATCCCCGGGGGCGGGCACAGATACGCAGTATTTT. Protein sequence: CASSLSPGAGTDTQYF.